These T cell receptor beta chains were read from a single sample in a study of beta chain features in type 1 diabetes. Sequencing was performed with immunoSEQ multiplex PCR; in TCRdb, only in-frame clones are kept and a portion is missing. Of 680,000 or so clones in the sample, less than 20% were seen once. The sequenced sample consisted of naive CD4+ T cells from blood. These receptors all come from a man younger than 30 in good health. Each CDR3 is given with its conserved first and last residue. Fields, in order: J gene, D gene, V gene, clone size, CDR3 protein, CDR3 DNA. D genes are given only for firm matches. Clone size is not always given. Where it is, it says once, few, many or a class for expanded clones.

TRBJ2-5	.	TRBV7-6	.	CASSSSIFQETQYF	TGTGCCAGCAGCTCCTCAATATTTCAAGAGACCCAGTACTTC
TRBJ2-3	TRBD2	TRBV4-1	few	CASSRRGRGGSRTDTQYF	TGCGCCAGCAGCCGCCGGGGGAGGGGCGGGAGTCGCACAGATACGCAGTATTTT
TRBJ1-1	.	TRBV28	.	CASSVTTNTEAFF	TGTGCCAGCAGTGTTACAACGAACACTGAAGCTTTCTTT
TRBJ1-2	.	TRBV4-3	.	CASSQVWGPNYGYTF	TGCGCCAGCAGCCAAGTTTGGGGGCCTAACTATGGCTACACCTTC
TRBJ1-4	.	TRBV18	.	CASSPRPGTGNEKLFF	TGTGCCAGCTCACCACGTCCCGGGACGGGGAATGAAAAACTGTTTTTT
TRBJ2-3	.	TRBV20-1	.	CSAQPQNTQYF	TGCAGTGCTCAACCTCAGAATACGCAGTATTTT
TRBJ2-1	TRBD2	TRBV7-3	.	CASSPGLVYEQFF	TGTGCCAGCAGCCCAGGACTAGTCTATGAGCAGTTCTTC
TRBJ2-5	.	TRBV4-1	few	CASSQDWRETQYF	TGCGCCAGCAGCCAAGATTGGAGAGAGACCCAGTACTTC
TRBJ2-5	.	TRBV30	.	CAWSVKETQYF	TGTGCCTGGAGTGTAAAAGAGACCCAGTACTTC
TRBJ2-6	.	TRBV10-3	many	CAISGPEGANVLTF	TGTGCCATCAGCGGACCGGAAGGGGCCAACGTCCTGACTTTC
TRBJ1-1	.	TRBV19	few	CASSKVPDTEAFF	TGTGCCAGTAGTAAGGTCCCGGACACTGAAGCTTTCTTT
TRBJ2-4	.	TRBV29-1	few	CSLPLHVKNIQYF	TGCAGCCTCCCGCTCCACGTCAAAAACATTCAGTACTTC
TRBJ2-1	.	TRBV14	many	CASSQSGGQMNEQFF	TGTGCCAGCAGCCAAAGTGGCGGACAAATGAATGAGCAGTTCTTC
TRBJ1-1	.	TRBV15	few	CATSRDRIMNTEAFF	TGTGCCACCAGCAGAGACAGGATCATGAACACTGAAGCTTTCTTT
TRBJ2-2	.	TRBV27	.	CASSFRQVNTGELFF	TGTGCCAGCAGTTTCCGACAGGTGAACACCGGGGAGCTGTTTTTT